Listed below are T cell receptor beta chains from one sample, sequenced in a study of shared clonotypes between healthy human individuals. The protocol was immunoSEQ multiplex PCR, while the TCRdb copy is restricted to in-frame clones and leaves out a portion. The table includes about 750,000 clones, more than 85% detected once. The specimen was naive CD8+ T cells sorted from blood. The source is a young man in good health. Each CDR3 is given with its conserved first and last residue. The D gene is left open where the match is weak. Clone size is given for some rows only: seen once, a few or many times, or a class if the clone is expanded.

abundance: -; d_gene: TRBD1; j_gene: TRBJ1-2; v_gene: TRBV9; CDR3aa: CASSGLNRGASEYGYTF; CDR3nt: TGTGCCAGCAGCGGATTGAACAGGGGCGCATCGGAGTATGGCTACACCTTC
abundance: -; d_gene: -; j_gene: TRBJ1-3; v_gene: TRBV27; CDR3aa: CASSLTGTQKNTIYF; CDR3nt: TGTGCCAGCAGTTTAACCGGGACCCAAAAAAACACCATATATTTT
abundance: -; d_gene: -; j_gene: TRBJ2-3; v_gene: TRBV5-1; CDR3aa: CASSLGVQDTDTQYF; CDR3nt: TGCGCCAGCAGCTTGGGTGTGCAGGACACAGATACGCAGTATTTT
abundance: -; d_gene: TRBD1; j_gene: TRBJ2-7; v_gene: TRBV18; CDR3aa: CASSPSDRQTYEQYF; CDR3nt: TGTGCCAGCTCACCGTCGGACAGGCAAACCTACGAGCAGTACTTC
abundance: few; d_gene: -; j_gene: TRBJ1-1; v_gene: TRBV2; CDR3aa: CASVAGTEAFF; CDR3nt: TGTGCCAGCGTGGCCGGAACAGAAGCTTTCTTT
abundance: -; d_gene: TRBD2; j_gene: TRBJ2-2; v_gene: TRBV27; CDR3aa: CASSTRREYTGELFF; CDR3nt: TGTGCCAGCAGTACACGGCGGGAGTATACCGGGGAGCTGTTTTTT
abundance: -; d_gene: -; j_gene: TRBJ1-3; v_gene: TRBV15; CDR3aa: CATSRDKYSEAIYF; CDR3nt: TGTGCCACCAGCAGAGATAAGTACAGCGAGGCCATATATTTT
abundance: -; d_gene: TRBD1; j_gene: TRBJ2-7; v_gene: TRBV11-2; CDR3aa: CASGGPGQGYEQYF; CDR3nt: TGTGCCAGCGGTGGCCCGGGACAGGGATACGAGCAGTACTTC
abundance: -; d_gene: -; j_gene: TRBJ1-1; v_gene: TRBV27; CDR3aa: CASSLLDVSTEAFF; CDR3nt: TGTGCCAGCAGTTTATTGGACGTAAGCACTGAAGCTTTCTTT
abundance: -; d_gene: TRBD2; j_gene: TRBJ2-7; v_gene: TRBV6-1; CDR3aa: CASSSPAGSYEQYF; CDR3nt: TGTGCCAGCAGTTCGCCAGCGGGGTCGTACGAGCAGTACTTC
abundance: -; d_gene: -; j_gene: TRBJ1-1; v_gene: TRBV6-4; CDR3aa: CASSDSRGTEAFF; CDR3nt: TGTGCCAGCAGTGACTCTCGGGGTACTGAAGCTTTCTTT
abundance: -; d_gene: TRBD1; j_gene: TRBJ1-1; v_gene: TRBV7-8; CDR3aa: CASSLAIDRGSMNTEAFF; CDR3nt: TGTGCCAGCAGCTTAGCAATTGACAGGGGGAGCATGAACACTGAAGCTTTCTTT
abundance: -; d_gene: TRBD1; j_gene: TRBJ1-2; v_gene: TRBV28; CDR3aa: CASSPGGALRLGYTF; CDR3nt: TGTGCCAGCAGTCCAGGGGGGGCCCTCCGACTTGGCTACACCTTC
abundance: few; d_gene: -; j_gene: TRBJ2-2; v_gene: TRBV29-1; CDR3aa: CSAGSGELFF; CDR3nt: TGCAGCGCTGGGTCCGGGGAGCTGTTTTTT
abundance: -; d_gene: -; j_gene: TRBJ2-7; v_gene: TRBV5-1; CDR3aa: CASSFTGDGEQYF; CDR3nt: TGCGCCAGCAGCTTCACGGGGGACGGCGAGCAGTACTTC
abundance: once; d_gene: TRBD2; j_gene: TRBJ2-7; v_gene: TRBV2; CDR3aa: CASSSSGMGSSYEQYF; CDR3nt: TGTGCCAGCAGCTCTAGCGGGATGGGAAGCTCCTACGAGCAGTACTTC
abundance: -; d_gene: -; j_gene: TRBJ2-1; v_gene: TRBV27; CDR3aa: CASSNPSNEQFF; CDR3nt: TGTGCCAGCAGTAACCCGAGCAATGAGCAGTTCTTC
abundance: -; d_gene: TRBD2; j_gene: TRBJ2-7; v_gene: TRBV27; CDR3aa: CASSLEGVLGRARYEQYF; CDR3nt: TGTGCCAGCAGTCTCGAGGGAGTCCTCGGGAGGGCCAGATACGAGCAGTACTTC
abundance: -; d_gene: TRBD1; j_gene: TRBJ2-7; v_gene: TRBV2; CDR3aa: CASSDGQGPYEQYF; CDR3nt: TGTGCCAGCAGCGATGGACAGGGACCCTACGAGCAGTACTTC
abundance: -; d_gene: -; j_gene: TRBJ1-1; v_gene: TRBV2; CDR3aa: CASVDRRTEAFF; CDR3nt: TGTGCCAGCGTTGACAGGCGCACTGAAGCTTTCTTT
abundance: once; d_gene: -; j_gene: TRBJ1-1; v_gene: TRBV27; CDR3aa: CATWTATEAFF; CDR3nt: TGTGCCACCTGGACAGCAACTGAAGCTTTCTTT
abundance: -; d_gene: -; j_gene: TRBJ2-7; v_gene: TRBV6-5; CDR3aa: CASSYSGQGGEQYF; CDR3nt: TGTGCCAGCAGTTACTCGGGCCAGGGCGGCGAGCAGTACTTC
abundance: -; d_gene: TRBD1; j_gene: TRBJ2-2; v_gene: TRBV5-5; CDR3aa: CASSYGQGNTGELFF; CDR3nt: TGTGCCAGCAGTTACGGACAGGGGAACACCGGGGAGCTGTTTTTT
abundance: -; d_gene: -; j_gene: TRBJ1-2; v_gene: TRBV2; CDR3aa: CASSEALGLEGYTF; CDR3nt: TGTGCCAGCAGTGAAGCGCTCGGGCTCGAGGGCTACACCTTC
abundance: -; d_gene: TRBD2; j_gene: TRBJ2-3; v_gene: TRBV7-2; CDR3aa: CASSPIAGGGDTQYF; CDR3nt: TGTGCCAGCAGCCCTATAGCGGGGGGGGGAGATACGCAGTATTTT
abundance: -; d_gene: -; j_gene: TRBJ1-1; v_gene: TRBV10-2; CDR3aa: CASSVPLLAPMNTEAFF; CDR3nt: TGCGCCAGCAGTGTTCCTCTCCTAGCCCCGATGAACACTGAAGCTTTCTTT
abundance: -; d_gene: TRBD2; j_gene: TRBJ2-3; v_gene: TRBV7-2; CDR3aa: CASSPLAGGLRDTQYF; CDR3nt: TGTGCCAGCAGCCCCCTAGCGGGAGGGTTAAGAGATACGCAGTATTTT
abundance: once; d_gene: TRBD2; j_gene: TRBJ2-7; v_gene: TRBV13; CDR3aa: CASSLRAGGPLFEQYF; CDR3nt: TGTGCCAGCAGCTTAAGAGCGGGAGGGCCTCTTTTCGAGCAGTACTTC
abundance: -; d_gene: -; j_gene: TRBJ2-1; v_gene: TRBV29-1; CDR3aa: CSVGGEQFF; CDR3nt: TGCAGCGTTGGCGGGGAGCAGTTCTTC
abundance: -; d_gene: TRBD1; j_gene: TRBJ2-7; v_gene: TRBV7-9; CDR3aa: CASSPRDREPHEQYF; CDR3nt: TGTGCCAGCAGCCCACGGGACAGGGAGCCCCACGAGCAGTACTTC
abundance: -; d_gene: -; j_gene: TRBJ2-2; v_gene: TRBV28; CDR3aa: CASSGITGELFF; CDR3nt: TGTGCCAGCAGTGGGATCACCGGGGAGCTGTTTTTT
abundance: -; d_gene: -; j_gene: TRBJ2-7; v_gene: TRBV15; CDR3aa: CATSRARDSYEQYF; CDR3nt: TGTGCCACCAGCAGAGCCAGGGATTCCTACGAGCAGTACTTC
abundance: -; d_gene: -; j_gene: TRBJ2-2; v_gene: TRBV5-1; CDR3aa: CASSSGAQGTGELFF; CDR3nt: TGCGCCAGCAGTTCAGGGGCCCAGGGGACCGGGGAGCTGTTTTTT
abundance: -; d_gene: -; j_gene: TRBJ2-7; v_gene: TRBV6-5; CDR3aa: CASSYGDSYEQYF; CDR3nt: TGTGCCAGCAGTTACGGGGACTCCTACGAGCAGTACTTC
abundance: -; d_gene: -; j_gene: TRBJ2-7; v_gene: TRBV27; CDR3aa: CASSFLGTSYEQYF; CDR3nt: TGTGCCAGCAGTTTTCTCGGCACTTCCTACGAGCAGTACTTC
abundance: -; d_gene: TRBD1; j_gene: TRBJ2-5; v_gene: TRBV6-5; CDR3aa: CASSYRTGFQETQYF; CDR3nt: TGTGCCAGCAGTTACCGGACAGGGTTCCAAGAGACCCAGTACTTC
abundance: -; d_gene: -; j_gene: TRBJ2-7; v_gene: TRBV7-7; CDR3aa: CASSPGDPSEQYF; CDR3nt: TGTGCCAGCAGCCCAGGGGACCCGTCTGAGCAGTACTTC
abundance: many; d_gene: -; j_gene: TRBJ2-6; v_gene: TRBV9; CDR3aa: CASSGSISGANVLTF; CDR3nt: TGTGCCAGCAGCGGATCTATCTCTGGGGCCAACGTCCTGACTTTC
abundance: -; d_gene: -; j_gene: TRBJ2-4; v_gene: TRBV5-8; CDR3aa: CASSWKVAKNIQYF; CDR3nt: TGTGCCAGCAGCTGGAAAGTAGCCAAAAACATTCAGTACTTC
abundance: -; d_gene: TRBD1; j_gene: TRBJ2-1; v_gene: TRBV5-1; CDR3aa: CASSFPGQGAYNEQFF; CDR3nt: TGCGCCAGCAGCTTTCCGGGACAGGGGGCATACAATGAGCAGTTCTTC
abundance: few; d_gene: -; j_gene: TRBJ1-3; v_gene: TRBV7-9; CDR3aa: CAALGNTIYF; CDR3nt: TGTGCTGCACTCGGAAACACCATATATTTT
abundance: -; d_gene: TRBD2; j_gene: TRBJ2-2; v_gene: TRBV29-1; CDR3aa: CSVAGTRRTATGELFF; CDR3nt: TGCAGCGTTGCCGGGACTAGGAGGACGGCTACCGGGGAGCTGTTTTTT
abundance: -; d_gene: -; j_gene: TRBJ1-4; v_gene: TRBV28; CDR3aa: CASSNRDNNEKLFF; CDR3nt: TGTGCCAGCTCCAACCGGGATAATAATGAAAAACTGTTTTTT
abundance: -; d_gene: TRBD1; j_gene: TRBJ1-1; v_gene: TRBV7-3; CDR3aa: CASSLGTVNTEAFF; CDR3nt: TGTGCCAGCAGCTTGGGGACAGTAAACACTGAAGCTTTCTTT
abundance: -; d_gene: TRBD1; j_gene: TRBJ2-5; v_gene: TRBV7-8; CDR3aa: CASSWHGQGSQETQYF; CDR3nt: TGTGCCAGCAGCTGGCACGGACAGGGCTCGCAAGAGACCCAGTACTTC
abundance: -; d_gene: -; j_gene: TRBJ2-1; v_gene: TRBV9; CDR3aa: CASSVFGNGNEQFF; CDR3nt: TGTGCCAGCAGCGTTTTCGGGAACGGGAATGAGCAGTTCTTC